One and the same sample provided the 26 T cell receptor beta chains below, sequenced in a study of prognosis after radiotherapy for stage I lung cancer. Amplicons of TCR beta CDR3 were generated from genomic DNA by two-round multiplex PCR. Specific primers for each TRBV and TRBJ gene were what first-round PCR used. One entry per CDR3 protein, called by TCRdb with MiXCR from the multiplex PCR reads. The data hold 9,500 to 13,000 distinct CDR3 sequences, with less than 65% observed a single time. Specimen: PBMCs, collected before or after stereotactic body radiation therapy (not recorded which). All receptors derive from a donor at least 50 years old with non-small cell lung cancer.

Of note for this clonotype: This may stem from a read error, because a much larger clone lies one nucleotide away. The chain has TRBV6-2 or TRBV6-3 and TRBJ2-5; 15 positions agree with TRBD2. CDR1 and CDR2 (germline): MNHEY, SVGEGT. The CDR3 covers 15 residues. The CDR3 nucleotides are TGTGCCACCGCCGGGACTAGCGGGGGGATGGAGACCAAGTACTTC. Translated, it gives CATAGTSGGMETKYF.

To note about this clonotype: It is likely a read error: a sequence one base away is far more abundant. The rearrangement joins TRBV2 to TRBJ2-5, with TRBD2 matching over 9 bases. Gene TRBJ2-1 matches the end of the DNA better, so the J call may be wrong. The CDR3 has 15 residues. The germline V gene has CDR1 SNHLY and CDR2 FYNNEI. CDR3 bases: TGTGCCAGCAGTGACGAGACTAGCGGTAACAATGAGCAGTTCTTC. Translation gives CASSDETSGNNEQFF.

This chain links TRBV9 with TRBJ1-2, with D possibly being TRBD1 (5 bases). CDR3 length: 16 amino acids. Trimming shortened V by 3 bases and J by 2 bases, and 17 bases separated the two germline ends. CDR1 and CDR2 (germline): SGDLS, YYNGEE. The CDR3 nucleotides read TGTGCCAGCAGCGGTGCCGGGCCGGGACCCAACTATGGCTACACCTTC. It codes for CASSGAGPGPNYGYTF. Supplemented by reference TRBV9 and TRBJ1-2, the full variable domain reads DSGVTQTPKHLITATGQRVTLRCSPRSGDLSVYWYQQSLDQGLQFLIQYYNGEERAKGNILERFSAQQFPDLHSELNLSSLELGDSALYFCASSGAGPGPNYGYTFGSGTRLTVV.

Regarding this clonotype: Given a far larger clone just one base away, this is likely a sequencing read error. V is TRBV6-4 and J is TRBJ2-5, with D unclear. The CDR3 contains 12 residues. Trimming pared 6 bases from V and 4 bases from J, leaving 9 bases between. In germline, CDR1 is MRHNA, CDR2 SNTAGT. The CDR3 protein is CASSTDGETQYF. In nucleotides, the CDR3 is TGTGCCAGCAGCACTGATGGAGAGACCCAGTACTTC.

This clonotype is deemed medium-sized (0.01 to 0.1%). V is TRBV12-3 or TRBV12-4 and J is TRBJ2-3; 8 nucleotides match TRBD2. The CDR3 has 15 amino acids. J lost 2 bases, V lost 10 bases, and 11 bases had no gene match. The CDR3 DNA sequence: TGTGCCAACGGAGGCGCGGGGGGATACACAGATACGCAGTATTTT. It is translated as CANGGAGGYTDTQYF.

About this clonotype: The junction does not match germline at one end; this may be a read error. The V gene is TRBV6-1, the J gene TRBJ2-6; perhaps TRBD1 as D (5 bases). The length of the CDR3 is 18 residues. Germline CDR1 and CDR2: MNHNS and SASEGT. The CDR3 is CASSEMRWISTGANVLTF. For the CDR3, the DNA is TGTGCCAGCAGTGAGATGAGGTGGATCTCCACTGGGGCTAACGTCCTGACTTTC.

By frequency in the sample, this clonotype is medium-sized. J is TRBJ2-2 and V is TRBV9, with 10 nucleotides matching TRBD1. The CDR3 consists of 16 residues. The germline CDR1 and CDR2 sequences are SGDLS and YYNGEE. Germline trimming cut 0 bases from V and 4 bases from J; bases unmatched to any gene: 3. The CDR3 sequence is CASSVGGTGVTGELFF. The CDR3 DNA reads TGTGCCAGCAGCGTAGGCGGGACAGGGGTCACCGGGGAGCTGTTTTTT.

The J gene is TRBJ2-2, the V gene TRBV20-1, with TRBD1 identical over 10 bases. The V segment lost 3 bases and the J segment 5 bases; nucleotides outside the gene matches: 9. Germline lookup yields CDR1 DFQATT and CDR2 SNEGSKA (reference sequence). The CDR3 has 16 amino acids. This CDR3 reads CSASISWDRGTGELFF. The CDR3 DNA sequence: TGCAGTGCTAGTATTAGTTGGGACAGGGGTACCGGGGAGCTGTTTTTT.

The CDR3 protein is CASSFDSSWTPFGELFF. CDR3 DNA: TGTGCCAGCAGCTTCGATTCCTCCTGGACTCCATTCGGGGAGCTGTTTTTT. The chain employs TRBV7-3 and TRBJ2-2; possibly TRBD2 for D (5 bases). V was shortened by 3 bases and J by 7 bases, with 21 bases between the two germline ends. The germline gives CDR1 SGHTA, CDR2 FQGTGA. The CDR3 covers 17 residues.

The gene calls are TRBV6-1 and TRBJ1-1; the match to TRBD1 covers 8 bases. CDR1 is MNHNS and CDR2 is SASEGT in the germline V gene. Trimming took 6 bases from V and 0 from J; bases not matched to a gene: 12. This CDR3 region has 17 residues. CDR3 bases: TGTGCCAGCAGCCCCAGGGGGACAGGTCAAATGAACACTGAAGCTTTCTTT. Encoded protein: CASSPRGTGQMNTEAFF.

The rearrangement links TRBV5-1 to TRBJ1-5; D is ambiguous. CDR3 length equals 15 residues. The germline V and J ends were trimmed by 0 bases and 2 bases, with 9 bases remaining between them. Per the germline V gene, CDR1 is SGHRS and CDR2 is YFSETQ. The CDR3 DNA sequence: TGCGCCAGCAGCTTGGAGGAAAGCCGCAATCAGCCCCAGCATTTT. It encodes CASSLEESRNQPQHF.

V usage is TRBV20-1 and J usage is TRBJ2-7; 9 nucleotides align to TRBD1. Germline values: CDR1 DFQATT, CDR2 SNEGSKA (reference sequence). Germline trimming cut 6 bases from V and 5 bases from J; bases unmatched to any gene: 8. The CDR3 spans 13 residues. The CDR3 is CSAPGTGRDEQYF. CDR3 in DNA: TGCAGTGCGCCCGGGACAGGGAGGGACGAGCAGTACTTC.

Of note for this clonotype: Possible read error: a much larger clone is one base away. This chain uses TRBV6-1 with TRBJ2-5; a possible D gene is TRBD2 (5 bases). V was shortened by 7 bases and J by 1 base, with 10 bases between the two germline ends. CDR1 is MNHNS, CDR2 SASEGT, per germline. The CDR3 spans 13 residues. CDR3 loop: CASKGGPQETQYF. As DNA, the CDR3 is TGTGCCAGCAAAGGAGGACCCCAAGAGACCCAGTACTTC.

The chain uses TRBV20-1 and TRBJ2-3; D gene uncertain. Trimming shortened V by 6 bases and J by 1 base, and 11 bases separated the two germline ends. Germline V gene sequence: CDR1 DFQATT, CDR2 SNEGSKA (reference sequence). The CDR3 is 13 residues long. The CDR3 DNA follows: TGCAGTGCCCCGGTGCAGGGCACAGATACGCAGTATTTT. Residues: CSAPVQGTDTQYF.

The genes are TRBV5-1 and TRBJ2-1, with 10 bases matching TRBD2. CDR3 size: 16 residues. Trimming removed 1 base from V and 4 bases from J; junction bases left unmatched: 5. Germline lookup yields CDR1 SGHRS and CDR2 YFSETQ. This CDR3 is CASSLMPSGSYNEQFF. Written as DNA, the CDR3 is TGCGCCAGCAGCTTGATGCCTAGCGGGAGTTACAATGAGCAGTTCTTC.

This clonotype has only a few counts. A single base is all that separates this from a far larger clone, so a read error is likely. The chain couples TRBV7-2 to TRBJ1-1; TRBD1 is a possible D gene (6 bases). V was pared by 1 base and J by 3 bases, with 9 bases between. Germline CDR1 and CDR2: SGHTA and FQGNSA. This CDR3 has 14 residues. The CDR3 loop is CASSLDKGDTEAFF. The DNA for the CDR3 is TGTGCCAGCAGCTTAGACAAGGGGGACACTGAAGCTTTCTTT.

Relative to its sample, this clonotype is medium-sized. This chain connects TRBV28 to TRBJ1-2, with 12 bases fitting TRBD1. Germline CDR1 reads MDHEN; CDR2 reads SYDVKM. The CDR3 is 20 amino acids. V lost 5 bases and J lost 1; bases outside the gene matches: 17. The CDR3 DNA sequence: TGTGCCAGCAGTCTTTACGGGACAGGGGGCCCTGGGTCCTATAACTATGGCTACACCTTC. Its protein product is CASSLYGTGGPGSYNYGYTF.

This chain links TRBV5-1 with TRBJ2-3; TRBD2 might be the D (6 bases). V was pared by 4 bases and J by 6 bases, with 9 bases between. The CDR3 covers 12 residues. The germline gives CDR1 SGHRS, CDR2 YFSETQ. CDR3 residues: CASSEGRDTQYF. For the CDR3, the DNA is TGCGCCAGCAGCGAGGGGAGGGATACGCAGTATTTT.

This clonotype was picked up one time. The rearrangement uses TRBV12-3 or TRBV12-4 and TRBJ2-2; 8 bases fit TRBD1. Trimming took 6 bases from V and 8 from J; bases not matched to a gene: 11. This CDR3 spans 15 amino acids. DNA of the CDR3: TGTGCCAGCAGGGACGAGACAGGGGATTCTGGGGAGCTGTTTTTT. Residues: CASRDETGDSGELFF.

CDR3 loop: CASSLFGGIAGGNTGELFF. The CDR3 nucleotides are TGTGCCAGCAGCTTATTCGGGGGAATAGCGGGGGGAAACACCGGGGAGCTGTTTTTT. This sequence joins TRBV11-2 and TRBJ2-2; 10 nucleotides line up with TRBD2. V dropped 2 bases and J dropped 2; count of bases not matched to a gene: 11. The length of the CDR3 is 19 residues. Per the germline V gene, CDR1 is SGHAT and CDR2 is FQNNGV.

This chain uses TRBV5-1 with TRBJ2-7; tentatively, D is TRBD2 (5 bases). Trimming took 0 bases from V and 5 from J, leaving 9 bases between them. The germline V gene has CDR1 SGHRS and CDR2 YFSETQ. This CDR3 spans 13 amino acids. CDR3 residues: CASSLEGVHEQYF. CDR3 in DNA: TGCGCCAGCAGCTTGGAGGGAGTCCACGAGCAGTACTTC.

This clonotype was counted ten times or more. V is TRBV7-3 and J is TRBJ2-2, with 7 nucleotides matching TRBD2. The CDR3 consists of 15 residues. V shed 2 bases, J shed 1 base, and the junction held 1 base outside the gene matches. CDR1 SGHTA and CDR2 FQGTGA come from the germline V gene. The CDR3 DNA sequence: TGTGCCAGCAGCTTAGGCGGGGGGAACACCGGGGAGCTGTTTTTT. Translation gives CASSLGGGNTGELFF.

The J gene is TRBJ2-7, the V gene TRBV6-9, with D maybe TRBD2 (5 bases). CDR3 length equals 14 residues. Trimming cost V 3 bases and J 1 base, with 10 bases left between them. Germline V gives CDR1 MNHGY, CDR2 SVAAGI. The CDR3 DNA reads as TGTGCCAGCAGTTACTCGGGGTCTTCCTACGAGCAGTACTTC. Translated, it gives CASSYSGSSYEQYF.

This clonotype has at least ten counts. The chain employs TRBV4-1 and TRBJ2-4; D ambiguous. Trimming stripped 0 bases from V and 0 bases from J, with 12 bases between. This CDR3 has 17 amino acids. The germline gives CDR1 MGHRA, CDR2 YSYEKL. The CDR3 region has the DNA TGCGCCAGCAGCCAAGATGACCGCTACTTAGCCAAAAACATTCAGTACTTC. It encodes CASSQDDRYLAKNIQYF.

CDR3 DNA: TGTGCCATCAGCCAACGAAGACTAGCGGGAGGATGGGTCTACGAGCAGTACTTC. Amino acid sequence: CAISQRRLAGGWVYEQYF. The chain employs TRBV6-1 and TRBJ2-7; 13 nucleotides align to TRBD2. The germline CDR1 and CDR2 sequences are MNHNS and SASEGT. The CDR3 sequence is 18 residues long. The V gene end was trimmed by 10 bases and the J gene end by 3 bases; junction bases not matched to a gene: 18.

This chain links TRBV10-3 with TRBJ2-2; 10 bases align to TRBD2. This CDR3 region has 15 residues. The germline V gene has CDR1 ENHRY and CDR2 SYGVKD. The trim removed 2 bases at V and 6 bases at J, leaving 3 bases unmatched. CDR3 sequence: CAISETSGRAGELFF. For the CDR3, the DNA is TGTGCCATCAGTGAGACGAGCGGGAGGGCCGGGGAGCTGTTTTTT.